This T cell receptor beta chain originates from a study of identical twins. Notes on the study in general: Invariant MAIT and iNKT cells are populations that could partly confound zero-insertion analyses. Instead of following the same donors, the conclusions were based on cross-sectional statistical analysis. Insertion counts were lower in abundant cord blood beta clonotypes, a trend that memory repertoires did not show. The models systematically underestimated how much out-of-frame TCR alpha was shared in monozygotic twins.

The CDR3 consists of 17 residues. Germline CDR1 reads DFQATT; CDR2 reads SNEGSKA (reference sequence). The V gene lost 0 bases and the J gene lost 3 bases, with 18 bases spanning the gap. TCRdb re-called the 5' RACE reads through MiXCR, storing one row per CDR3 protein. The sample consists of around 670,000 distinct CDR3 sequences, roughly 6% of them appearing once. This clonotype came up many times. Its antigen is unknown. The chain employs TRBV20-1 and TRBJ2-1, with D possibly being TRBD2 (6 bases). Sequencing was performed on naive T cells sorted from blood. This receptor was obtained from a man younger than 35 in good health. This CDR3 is CSARDWVSKRVYNEQFF. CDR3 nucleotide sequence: TGCAGTGCTAGAGACTGGGTTTCGAAGCGGGTCTACAATGAGCAGTTCTTC.